The sequence of this TCR beta chain was determined in a study of Tregs in tolerant kidney transplant recipients. Study-level results: The most relevant donor-specific Treg TCRbeta repertoire apparently came from expansion with activated donor B cells. In tolerant patients, donor-specific Tregs outgrew total Tregs, suggesting antigen-driven expansion. Few patients were studied, so findings need validation in larger groups.

Some clones are missing from TCRdb's copy, which holds only in-frame ones; the method was immunoSEQ multiplex PCR. The sample contains more than 60,000 clones, 75% to 90% of which appear only once. CDR3 size: 16 residues. From germline, CDR1 is MDHEN and CDR2 SYDVKM. V dropped 2 bases and J dropped 3 bases, with 16 bases sitting between them. The sample holds one count of this clone. Its antigen is currently unknown. This rearrangement joins TRBV28 to TRBJ1-2; perhaps TRBD1 as D (5 bases). The clonotype originates from a human donor who received a combined kidney and bone marrow transplant. The source was Tregs from blood, collected before the transplant. The CDR3 DNA follows: TGTGCCAGCAGTTTACCCTGGACACCAAACGACTATGGCTACACCTTC. Translation gives CASSLPWTPNDYGYTF.